What follows are 31 T cell receptor beta chains derived from one specimen sequenced in a study of blood T cell repertoires in COVID-19. Repertoires were generated with immunoSEQ multiplex PCR, while TCRdb's copy carries only in-frame clones and drops some. The sample holds hundreds of thousands of clones; 85% to 90% are singletons and the top ten take 2.2%. The material sequenced was peripheral blood. The receptors were sampled from a woman aged 45-60 years with acute or convalescent COVID-19.

The chain has TRBV12-3 or TRBV12-4 and TRBJ1-2, with D maybe TRBD1 (6 bases). This CDR3 comprises 13 residues. Between the trimmed V and J ends, which lost 5 bases and 4 bases, there was a span of 11 bases. The CDR3 DNA sequence: TGTGCCAGCAGTACACAGGGTAGCTATGGCTACACCTTC. Amino acids: CASSTQGSYGYTF.

The J gene is TRBJ2-7, the V gene TRBV4-1, with D perhaps TRBD2 (6 bases). The CDR3 runs 18 residues. The germline CDR1 and CDR2 sequences are MGHRA and YSYEKL. The V end lost 2 bases, the J end lost 0 bases, and 20 bases lay between the germline ends. The CDR3: CASSQLPLLRGNSYEQYF. In DNA, the CDR3 is TGCGCCAGCAGCCAATTACCCCTGCTACGGGGGAACTCCTACGAGCAGTACTTC.

V and J are TRBV7-9 and TRBJ1-6, with 8 nucleotides matching TRBD1. V lost 3 bases, J lost 10 bases, and 8 bases stayed unmatched. Looked up from germline, CDR1 is SEHNR and CDR2 is FQNEAQ (reference sequence). The CDR3 has 15 residues. The CDR3 loop is CASSFDQGASSPLHF. As DNA, the CDR3 is TGTGCCAGCAGCTTTGACCAGGGGGCGAGCTCACCCCTCCACTTT.

The rearrangement uses TRBV19 and TRBJ1-3, with 10 bases matching TRBD1. This CDR3 spans 14 amino acids. J lost 11 bases, V lost 4 bases, and 8 bases had no gene match. Germline CDR1 is LNHDA and CDR2 is SQIVND (reference sequence). CDR3 nucleotide sequence: TGTGCCAGTAGTACCGGGACAGGGGTCTCCTCCATATATTTT. Translating it yields CASSTGTGVSSIYF. Drawing the rest from reference TRBV19 and TRBJ1-3, the complete variable domain is DGGITQSPKYLFRKEGQNVTLSCEQNLNHDAMYWYRQDPGQGLRLIYYSQIVNDFQKGDIAEGYSVSREKKESFPLTVTSAQKNPTAFYLCASSTGTGVSSIYFGEGSWLTVV.

The rearrangement joins TRBV4-3 to TRBJ2-7, with 9 bases fitting TRBD1. Germline CDR1 reads LGHNA; CDR2 reads YSLEER. The CDR3 consists of 13 residues. V gave up 4 bases and J gave up 4 bases; unmatched junction bases: 2. CDR3 coding DNA: TGCGCCAGCAGCCCCGACAGGGGGTACGAGCAGTACTTC. Its translation is CASSPDRGYEQYF.

CDR3: CAISQGDYGYTF. CDR3 DNA: TGTGCCATCAGCCAGGGTGACTATGGCTACACCTTC. The chain joins TRBV10-3 to TRBJ1-2; a weak D match, TRBD1 (5 bases). Germline lookup yields CDR1 ENHRY and CDR2 SYGVKD. The CDR3 is 12 amino acids. V was trimmed by 6 bases and J by 3 bases, leaving 8 bases between them.

V usage is TRBV6-6 and J usage is TRBJ1-2; 7 bases match TRBD1. The germline gives CDR1 MNHNY, CDR2 SVGAGI (reference sequence). V was pared by 8 bases and J by 8 bases, with 11 bases of the junction left unmatched. The CDR3 has 13 residues. CDR3 sequence reads: CASVDREIDGYTF. The CDR3, as DNA: TGTGCCAGCGTAGACAGGGAAATTGACGGCTACACCTTC.

The chain is built from TRBV5-1 and TRBJ2-7, with D possibly matching TRBD2 (6 bases). The germline V and J ends were trimmed by 4 bases and 3 bases, with 14 bases remaining between them. Germline V lookup: CDR1 SGHRS, CDR2 YFSETQ. The CDR3 consists of 14 residues. The DNA of the CDR3 is TGCGCCAGCAGCCCCGGGGGTTGGGACTACGAGCAGTACTTC. This sequence encodes CASSPGGWDYEQYF.

The chain carries TRBV6-5 and TRBJ1-1, with D perhaps matching TRBD1 (5 bases). V was trimmed by 6 bases and J by 3 bases, leaving 8 bases between them. Per the germline V gene, CDR1 is MNHEY and CDR2 is SVGAGI. The CDR3 covers 12 residues. The CDR3 DNA reads TGTGCCAGCAGCAACAGGTACACTGAAGCTTTCTTT. Its protein is CASSNRYTEAFF.

The chain links TRBV21-1 to TRBJ1-6. TRBV21-1 is given as a pseudogene. The CDR3 runs to 14 residues. CDR3 sequence: CASSLRAAGAPLHF. As DNA, the CDR3 is TGTGCCAGCAGCTTGAGGGCAGCCGGAGCACCCCTCCACTTT.

V usage is TRBV19 and J usage is TRBJ2-5; TRBD1 is a possible D gene (5 bases). V gave up 5 bases and J gave up 5 bases, with 15 bases separating them. CDR1 and CDR2 from the germline V gene are LNHDA and SQIVND (reference sequence). The CDR3 sequence is 14 residues long. The CDR3 region is CASSPGWSIETQYF. The CDR3, as DNA: TGTGCCAGTAGTCCAGGGTGGAGTATTGAGACCCAGTACTTC.

The J gene is TRBJ2-7, the V gene TRBV5-6, with D possibly matching TRBD1 (5 bases). V shed 4 bases and J shed 4 bases, with 12 bases lying between them. The CDR3 extends over 13 amino acids. Germline values: CDR1 SGHDT, CDR2 YYEEEE. The CDR3 loop reads CASSVTVGYEQYF. The CDR3 nucleotides are TGTGCCAGCAGCGTGACAGTGGGGTACGAGCAGTACTTC.

The table lists this clone with a few counts. The V and J genes are TRBV24-1 and TRBJ1-4; a weak D match, TRBD1 (5 bases). The CDR3 runs to 15 residues. V shed 11 bases and J shed 0 bases, with 15 bases lying between them. Germline CDR1 reads KGHDR; CDR2 reads SFDVKD. CDR3 in DNA: TGTGCCATGAACTCCACAGGAGCAACTAATGAAAAACTGTTTTTT. Translating gives CAMNSTGATNEKLFF.

This clone has just one count. This chain links TRBV23-1 with TRBJ1-1, with D uncertain. TRBV23-1 is labeled an ORF, and its function is uncertain. The V and J ends lost 4 bases and 0 bases respectively, with 9 bases between them. The CDR3 runs to 14 residues. This CDR3 reads CASSLQAVNTEAFF. For the CDR3, the DNA is TGCGCCAGCAGTCTTCAGGCCGTGAACACTGAAGCTTTCTTT.

The V and J genes are TRBV9 and TRBJ2-7; D call uncertain. The CDR3 totals 16 residues. Germline V gene data show CDR1 as SGDLS and CDR2 as YYNGEE. Trimming stripped 1 base from V and 5 bases from J, with 19 bases between. The CDR3 is CASSVRGSVGLHEQYF. The CDR3 DNA sequence: TGTGCCAGCAGCGTAAGAGGTTCGGTAGGTCTCCACGAGCAGTACTTC.

This clone showed up just once. The gene calls are TRBV7-2 and TRBJ2-2; TRBD1 agrees at 8 bases. V gave up 1 base and J gave up 1 base; unmatched junction bases: 2. This CDR3 comprises 16 residues. CDR1 and CDR2 (germline): SGHTA, FQGNSA. CDR3 sequence: CASSLGGQVNTGELFF. DNA of the CDR3: TGTGCCAGCAGCTTAGGGGGACAGGTGAACACCGGGGAGCTGTTTTTT. Based on the CDR3 plus reference TRBV7-2 and TRBJ2-2, the full variable domain is GAGVSQSPSNKVTEKGKDVELRCDPISGHTALYWYRQSLGQGLEFLIYFQGNSAPDKSGLPSDRFSAERTGGSVSTLTIQRTQQEDSAVYLCASSLGGQVNTGELFFGEGSRLTVL.

This sequence joins TRBV30 and TRBJ1-5; TRBD1 matches 8 bases. The CDR3 runs 13 residues. Germline CDR1 is GTSNPN and CDR2 is SVGIG (reference sequence). The trim removed 4 bases at V and 5 bases at J, leaving 4 bases unmatched. This CDR3 is CAWNVQGDQPQHF. Here the CDR3 DNA reads TGTGCCTGGAATGTACAGGGGGATCAGCCCCAGCATTTT.

The chain links TRBV9 to TRBJ2-7; 16 bases agree with TRBD2. Germline loops: CDR1 SGDLS, CDR2 YYNGEE. V shed 3 bases and J 3 bases; nucleotides not matched to a gene: 3. The CDR3 contains 16 residues. The CDR3 coding sequence is TGTGCCAGCAGCGCGGGACTAGCGGGAGGGAACTACGAGCAGTACTTC. Translating gives CASSAGLAGGNYEQYF.

The chain combines TRBV18 with TRBJ1-5, with D hard to call. Germline V gene lookup returns CDR1 KGHSH and CDR2 LQKENI. The CDR3 consists of 15 residues. Trimming cost V 2 bases and J 2 bases, with 10 bases left between them. CDR3 protein: CASSPGREGNQPQHF. Written as DNA, the CDR3 is TGTGCCAGCTCACCAGGTCGGGAAGGCAATCAGCCCCAGCATTTT.

V is TRBV9 and J is TRBJ2-5; 7 bases align to TRBD2. The V segment lost 0 bases and the J segment 2 bases; nucleotides outside the gene matches: 7. CDR3 length: 16 amino acids. CDR1 and CDR2 from the germline V gene are SGDLS and YYNGEE. The DNA for the CDR3 is TGTGCCAGCAGCGTAGCCGTAGCGGGCGGGCAAGAGACCCAGTACTTC. This sequence encodes CASSVAVAGGQETQYF. Based on the CDR3 plus reference TRBV9 and TRBJ2-5, the full variable domain is DSGVTQTPKHLITATGQRVTLRCSPRSGDLSVYWYQQSLDQGLQFLIQYYNGEERAKGNILERFSAQQFPDLHSELNLSSLELGDSALYFCASSVAVAGGQETQYFGPGTRLLVL.

The chain couples TRBV10-3 to TRBJ2-5, with no clear D. Trimming pared 0 bases from V and 5 bases from J, leaving 13 bases between. This CDR3 comprises 15 residues. Germline V gives CDR1 ENHRY, CDR2 SYGVKD. CDR3 in DNA: TGTGCCATCAGTGAGTCATGGGCAGAAGTTGAGACCCAGTACTTC. This translates into CAISESWAEVETQYF.

This sequence joins TRBV7-2 and TRBJ1-1; 11 positions agree with TRBD1. Germline V gene lookup returns CDR1 SGHTA and CDR2 FQGNSA. The CDR3 spans 16 residues. V shed 1 base and J 4 bases; nucleotides not matched to a gene: 5. CDR3 protein: CASSLVGTGGTTEAFF. The CDR3, as DNA: TGTGCCAGCAGCTTAGTAGGGACAGGGGGAACCACTGAAGCTTTCTTT.

J is TRBJ1-3 and V is TRBV6-2 or TRBV6-3; D may be TRBD1 (5 bases). Trimming cost V 4 bases and J 2 bases, with 15 bases left between them. CDR1 and CDR2 (germline): MNHEY, SVGEGT. This CDR3 region has 16 residues. The CDR3 reads CASSFVTATTGNTIYF. The CDR3 region has the DNA TGTGCCAGCAGTTTCGTGACAGCCACCACTGGAAACACCATATATTTT.

This rearrangement joins TRBV3-1 (or the pseudogene TRBV3-2) to TRBJ1-5, with D uncertain. V dropped 4 bases and J dropped 1 base, with 8 bases sitting between them. The CDR3 has 14 residues. Germline V gene data show CDR1 as LGHDT and CDR2 as YNNKEL (reference sequence). CDR3 DNA sequence: TGTGCCAGCAGCCCTACAGTCAGCAATCAGCCCCAGCATTTT. It codes for CASSPTVSNQPQHF.

The rearrangement links TRBV20-1 to TRBJ2-3; 7 nucleotides agree with TRBD1. In germline, CDR1 is DFQATT, CDR2 SNEGSKA (reference sequence). CDR3 length equals 11 residues. V gave up 8 bases and J gave up 4 bases; unmatched junction bases: 3. CDR3 bases: TGCAGTTACAGGGGCCCAGATACGCAGTATTTT. Its protein is CSYRGPDTQYF.

In its sample, this clone was seen a few times. Different DNA sequences within this sample yield the same CDR3. The chain uses TRBV29-1 and TRBJ1-1; D remains ambiguous. The V gene's germline CDR1 is SQVTM and CDR2 ANQGSEA. The CDR3 has 11 residues. Trimming shortened V by 6 bases and J by 1 base, and 6 bases separated the two germline ends. The CDR3 protein is CSVEGNTEAFF. For the CDR3, the DNA is TGCAGCGTGGAGGGGAACACTGAAGCTTTCTTT.

The CDR3 DNA reads TGCAGTGCTAGTGCGAACGGCGGGAGGCTGCATTCCTACAATGAGCAGTTCTTC. Its protein product is CSASANGGRLHSYNEQFF. The chain couples TRBV20-1 to TRBJ2-1, with 8 bases lining up with TRBD2. There are 18 residues in the CDR3. J was trimmed by 1 base and V by 3 bases; bases with no gene match: 14. Germline CDR1 is DFQATT and CDR2 is SNEGSKA (reference sequence).

The chain is built from TRBV19 and TRBJ2-6; a weak D match, TRBD2 (5 bases). Germline V lookup: CDR1 LNHDA, CDR2 SQIVND (reference sequence). This CDR3 contains 13 residues. The DNA of the CDR3 is TGTGCAACCGGGGTCTCTGGGGCCAACGTCCTGACTTTC. Protein product: CATGVSGANVLTF.

This chain links TRBV29-1 with TRBJ1-3; D may be TRBD1 (6 bases). The CDR3 consists of 14 residues. Trimming pared 2 bases from V and 2 bases from J, leaving 10 bases between. Looked up from germline, CDR1 is SQVTM and CDR2 is ANQGSEA. CDR3 residues: CSVERSGAGNTIYF. The CDR3 region has the DNA TGCAGCGTTGAAAGGTCAGGGGCTGGAAACACCATATATTTT. Based on the CDR3 plus reference TRBV29-1 and TRBJ1-3, the full variable domain is SAVISQKPSRDICQRGTSLTIQCQVDSQVTMMFWYRQQPGQSLTLIATANQGSEATYESGFVIDKFPISRPNLTFSTLTVSNMSPEDSSIYLCSVERSGAGNTIYFGEGSWLTVV.

V gene TRBV6-5 combines with J gene TRBJ1-1, with unresolved D. The CDR3 length is 13 residues. Germline V CDR1 and CDR2: MNHEY, SVGAGI. The ends were cut back, 6 bases at V and 1 base at J, with 9 bases in the middle. CDR3 sequence reads: CASRSTWNTEAFF. For the CDR3, the DNA is TGTGCCAGCAGGTCGACTTGGAACACTGAAGCTTTCTTT.

The gene calls are TRBV27 and TRBJ1-5; 8 bases match TRBD1. Per the germline V gene, CDR1 is MNHEY and CDR2 is SMNVEV (reference sequence). This CDR3 comprises 17 residues. The trim removed 6 bases at V and 0 bases at J, leaving 10 bases unmatched. The CDR3 DNA reads TGTGCCAGCAGCCCCGGACAGGGCCGCTATAGCAATCAGCCCCAGCATTTT. Its protein product is CASSPGQGRYSNQPQHF.